This T cell receptor (beta chain) stems from a study of regulatory T cells in long-lasting Graves disease (dated by TCRdb to 2020 to 2022). About the investigation overall: Antithyroid drugs had been taken for less than 3 months by newly diagnosed Graves' disease patients. The study was registered as a clinical trial and conducted in China. Patients with persistent Graves' disease were compared with patients with newly diagnosed Graves' disease using TCR sequencing and RNA sequencing of peripheral blood. A total of roughly 33 samples underwent TCR sequencing: around 13 from persistent and roughly 20 from newly diagnosed Graves' disease patients.

There are many counts of this clonotype. The antigen it recognizes is unknown. No clone much larger than this one lies a single base away; base qualities are absent. The method behind the library was multiplex PCR. The sample was run on an Illumina HiSeq 4000. To build TCR beta libraries, CDR3 regions were amplified by Arm-PCR using iRepertoire HTBI primers. PCR products were gel purified before sequencing. The authors processed their data as follows. Gene usage analysis of CDR3 amino acid clonotypes used the approximately 62 TRBV and 14 to 15 TRBJ segments found across samples. COPE and FqMerger were used to merge filtered high-quality paired reads into contigs. BLAST was used to align contigs to IMGT TRBV, TRBD and TRBJ reference genes, with CDR3 defined following IMGT. Clonotypes above 0.1% frequency were classified as highly expanded clones. Shannon entropy served as the measure of repertoire diversity, while the Gini coefficient captured V-J evenness. A clonotype was considered public if more than one individual shared it. The public reads were reprocessed in TCRdb via fastp at Q25 and MiXCR, keeping in-frame beta chains. Merged by CDR3 protein, the rows form single entries marked with the most common genes and DNA. TCRdb assigned the V and J calls; the authors' analysis was not used. The sample includes around 450,000 distinct CDR3 sequences, with about 15% observed a single time. The ten largest clones add up to about 7.6% of the sample.

The investigation overall reported the following: More public clonotypes were shared among persistent patients (more than 2,500) than among newly diagnosed patients (over 900). Sequencing and analysis were restricted to the TCR beta chain. Peripheral blood alone was examined, since thyroid tissue, which constituted the primary lesion, could not be accessed. Lower TCR Shannon entropy and fewer highly expanded clones were observed in persistent Graves' disease patients than in newly diagnosed patients, which suggested clonal expansion. The small sample size was acknowledged by the authors as a limitation that may reduce accuracy.

What this sample's time point label stands for: newly diagnosed GD, antithyroid drugs for less than 3 months. RNA was extracted from PBMCs in TRIzol for both TCR sequencing and RNA sequencing. The diagnosis of Graves' disease followed American Thyroid Association guidelines. Patients were recruited from an endocrinology department in Xi'an, China. From each patient, about 9.7 milliliters of peripheral blood was collected into an EDTA anticoagulant tube. PBMCs were isolated by Ficoll Paque Plus density gradient separation without further T cell sorting. An Agilent 2100 Bioanalyzer and agarose gel were used to assess RNA quality, and a NanoDrop 2000 was used to measure RNA concentration. The data also belong to a second study, concerning T cells in Graves' hyperthyroidism and ophthalmopathy. Reported in the second study: Stable Graves' hyperthyroidism was defined as the absence of progression to ophthalmopathy over 18 months of follow-up. The hyperthyroidism patients were between 18 and 65 years old and newly diagnosed, with a disease duration of less than 2 months. The study excluded patients with uncontrolled infections, other autoimmune diseases, pregnancy or lactation. Diagnoses were established on the basis of clinical symptoms, serum thyroxine and TRAb, thyroid ultrasound, and orbital computed tomography. The first round of RT-PCR for the TCR CDR3 was performed with the HTBI primer set and the Qiagen OneStep RT-PCR kit. Most expanded thyroid clonotypes (frequency above 0.001) were also found in blood, which suggests that blood repertoires may mirror thyroid immune responses. A 13 V-J signature model separated ophthalmopathy from stable hyperthyroidism, with nearly 90% sensitivity and 81.08% specificity in cross-validation and 80%/75% in testing. In validation, progression to ophthalmopathy was predicted by the model with more than 65% sensitivity and about 72% specificity, a median of approximately 6.5 months before onset. A discovery cohort of about a hundred patients, roughly 43 with Graves' ophthalmopathy and 55 to 65 with stable Graves' hyperthyroidism, was used to find distinguishing TCR V-J signatures. Whether ophthalmopathy could be predicted prospectively was tested in an independent validation cohort made up of roughly 19 hyperthyroidism patients plus 17 patients who later progressed to ophthalmopathy. The approximately 100 discovery patients were divided at random into training and test sets in a 7:3 ratio. The study also compared thyroid tissue and blood T-cell repertoires from more than five Graves' hyperthyroidism patients. Once sampling was done, hyperthyroidism patients were given methimazole at a starting dose of 30 mg daily, whereas ophthalmopathy patients were given high-dose intravenous methylprednisolone. The libraries were constructed in a second round of multiplex PCR and then size-selected and purified. Sequencing of the libraries was done on an Illumina HiSeq2000 using paired-end 100 bp reads. Raw data were processed with SOAPnuke, discarding reads with adapters, uncalled bases, mean Phred below 15, or no exact constant-primer or identifier match. COPE v1.2.5 was used to merge high-quality paired reads, and clonotypes were defined as unique nucleotide sequences. Clonotypes were aligned to IMGT TRBV, TRBD and TRBJ reference segments using MiTCR v1.1. Analysis was restricted to V-J combinations with a frequency above 0.0001, which covered about 99% of repertoires. A TCS score was defined as the ratio between F50 (clonal expansion) and ExV (chaos), using BLOSUM62-based TCRdist between CDR3 peptides within each V-J. Welch's t-statistics and random forest reduced 500 to 650 V-J features to roughly 13, which were used in a naive Bayes classifier (R e1071). No statistical method was used to fix the sample size in advance, and group allocation was not hidden from the investigators. According to the paper, TCR Vbeta CDR3 sequencing was carried out on about 140 peripheral blood samples, which came from some 41 ophthalmopathy, 75 or so hyperthyroidism and roughly 17 progressor patients.

The sequenced sample was peripheral blood mononuclear cells (PBMCs), obtained at new diagnosis, from a patient treated with antithyroid drugs. This TCR came from a woman between 40 and 50 years old with Graves disease. Donor details come from another sample of the same person, matched by shared clones.

The nucleotides are TGTGCCAGCAGTCCAGAGTTCGTCGGGGAGCTGTTTTTT. This sequence encodes CASSPEFVGELFF. The V and J genes are TRBV28 and TRBJ2-2; the D gene assignment is ambiguous. From cysteine to phenylalanine, the CDR3 is 13 amino acids long. Kept here is only the CDR3 DNA, which spans 39 bases and is read in frame from base 1. V and J lose 5 bases and 7 bases, and a span of 11 bases separates them. The CDR1 and CDR2 encoded by the germline V gene are MDHEN and SYDVKM.